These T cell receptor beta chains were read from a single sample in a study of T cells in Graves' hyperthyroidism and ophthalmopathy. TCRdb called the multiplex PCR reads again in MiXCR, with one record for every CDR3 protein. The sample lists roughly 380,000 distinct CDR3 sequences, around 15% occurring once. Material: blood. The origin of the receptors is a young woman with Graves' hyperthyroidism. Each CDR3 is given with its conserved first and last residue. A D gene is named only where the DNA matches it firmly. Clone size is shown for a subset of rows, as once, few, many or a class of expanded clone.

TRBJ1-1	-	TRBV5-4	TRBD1	TGTGCCAGCAGCTTCGACAGGGGGTGGAACACTGAAGCTTTCTTT	CASSFDRGWNTEAFF
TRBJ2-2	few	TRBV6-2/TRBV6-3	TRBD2	TGTGCCAGCAGTTCCGGGACTACCTACACCGGGGAGCTGTTTTTT	CASSSGTTYTGELFF
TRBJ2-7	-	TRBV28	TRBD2	TGTGCCAGCAGAACACCGGGACTAGCGGGAGGGCCCGACGAGCAGTACTTC	CASRTPGLAGGPDEQYF
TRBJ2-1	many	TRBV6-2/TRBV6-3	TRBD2	TGTGCCAGCAGTTACCGGGCTAGCGGGAATCAAGGGGGTGAGCAGTTCTTC	CASSYRASGNQGGEQFF
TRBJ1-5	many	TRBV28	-	TGTGCCAGCAGCCCATTTCGGGGTAGGAGTCAGCCCCAGCATTTT	CASSPFRGRSQPQHF
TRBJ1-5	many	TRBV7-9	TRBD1	TGTGCCAGCAGCCAGTCCCGGGACAGGGGGGGTCAGCCCCAGCATTTT	CASSQSRDRGGQPQHF
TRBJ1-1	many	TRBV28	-	TGTGCCAGCAGTCCATCAAATATTTGGAACACTGAAGCTTTCTTT	CASSPSNIWNTEAFF
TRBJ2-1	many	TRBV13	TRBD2	TGTGCCAGCAGCCCGCCGGGACTAGCGGGTCACAATGAGCAGTTCTTC	CASSPPGLAGHNEQFF
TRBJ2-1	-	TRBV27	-	TGTGCCAGCAGTTTTATAGGTAGTGGAGACAATGAGCAGTTCTTC	CASSFIGSGDNEQFF
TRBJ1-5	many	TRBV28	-	TGTGCCAGCAGGGATATGAATCAGCCCCAGCATTTT	CASRDMNQPQHF
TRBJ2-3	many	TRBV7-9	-	TGTGCCAGCAGCCACTCCAGAGAAACAGGGTGGGGAGGCACAGATACGCAGTATTTT	CASSHSRETGWGGTDTQYF
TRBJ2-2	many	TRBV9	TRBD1	TGTGCCAGCAGCGTAACGACAGGGGGTTTGCGCACCGGGGAGCTGTTTTTT	CASSVTTGGLRTGELFF
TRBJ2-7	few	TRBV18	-	TGTGCCAGCTCACCACCGAGACAGCCTCTCCAGCAGTACTTC	CASSPPRQPLQQYF
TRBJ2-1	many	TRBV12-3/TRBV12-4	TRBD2	TGTGCCAGCAGTACCCCGGGACTAGTGATTGGCAATGAGCAGTTCTTC	CASSTPGLVIGNEQFF
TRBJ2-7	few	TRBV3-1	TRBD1	TGTGCCAGCAGCCAAAGGGGACAGGGATTGGCCGAGCAGTACTTC	CASSQRGQGLAEQYF
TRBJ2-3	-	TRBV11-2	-	TGTGCCAGCAGAAGAATGGGGGACCAGTATTTT	CASRRMGDQYF
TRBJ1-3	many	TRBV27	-	TGTGCCAGCAGTTTACAGGGATTCGGAAACACCATATATTTT	CASSLQGFGNTIYF
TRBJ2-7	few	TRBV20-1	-	TGCAGTGCTAGGGGTACCGGGACGAAGTACGAGCAGTACTTC	CSARGTGTKYEQYF
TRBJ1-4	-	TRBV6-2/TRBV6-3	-	TGTGCCAGCCAAGTACGATCAACTAATGAAAAACTGTTTTTT	CASQVRSTNEKLFF
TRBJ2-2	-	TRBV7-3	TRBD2	TGTGCCAGCAGCGTAGCTAGCGGGGCAGAGCTCCTTGTCGGGGAGCTGTTTTTT	CASSVASGAELLVGELFF
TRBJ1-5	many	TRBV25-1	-	TGTGCCAGCAGTGAGGGGCATGACAGTCAGCCCCAGCATTTT	CASSEGHDSQPQHF
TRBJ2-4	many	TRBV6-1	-	TGTGCCAGCAGTGCTTTGGCGTCTCACAAGGACATTCAGTACTTC	CASSALASHKDIQYF
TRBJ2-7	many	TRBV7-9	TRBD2	TGTGCCAGCAGCCCCAGCGGGGGCGTAGGCGAGCAGTACTTC	CASSPSGGVGEQYF
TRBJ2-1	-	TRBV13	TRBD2	TGTGCCAGCAGTCGACTAGCGGGAGGAGTGGATGAGCAGTTCTTC	CASSRLAGGVDEQFF
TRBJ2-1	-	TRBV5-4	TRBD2	TGTGCCAGCAGCCTTGCAGCCGGGACTAGCGCCTACAATGAGCAGTTCTTC	CASSLAAGTSAYNEQFF
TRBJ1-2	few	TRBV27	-	TGTGCCAGCAGCCCGGACGGGGCCTTTTATGGCTACACCTTC	CASSPDGAFYGYTF
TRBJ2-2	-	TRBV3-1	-	TGTGCCAGCAGCCAAGTGGGAGCGAGCACCGGGGAGCTGTTTTTT	CASSQVGASTGELFF
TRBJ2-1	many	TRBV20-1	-	TGCAGTGCTAGCCCACCCAAGGGGGGCGGCGAGCAGTTCTTC	CSASPPKGGGEQFF
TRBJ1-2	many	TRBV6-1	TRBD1	TGTGCCAGCAGTGGGACAGGGGAGGGTGGCTACACCTTC	CASSGTGEGGYTF
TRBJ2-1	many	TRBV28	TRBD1	TGTGCCAGCAGTTTAGGACAGGCTCGGCATGAGCAGTTCTTC	CASSLGQARHEQFF
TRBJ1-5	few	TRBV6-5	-	TGTGCCAGCAGTTACTTTTCCGGTGATCAGCCCCAGCATTTT	CASSYFSGDQPQHF
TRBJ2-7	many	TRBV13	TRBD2	TGTGCCAGCAGCTTAGGCGGACTAGCGGGAGCGTCCGAGCAGTACTTC	CASSLGGLAGASEQYF
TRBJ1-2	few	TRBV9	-	TGTGCCAGCAGCGTAGGGGCATCGGTCTTCTATGGCTACACCTTC	CASSVGASVFYGYTF
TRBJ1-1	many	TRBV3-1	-	TGTGCCAGCAGCCAAGGGCGGGGGACTGAAGCTTTCTTT	CASSQGRGTEAFF
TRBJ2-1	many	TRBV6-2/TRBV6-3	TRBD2	TGTGCCAGCAGTTCTCCCATCCTAGCGGGAGAAACGAATGAGCAGTTCTTC	CASSSPILAGETNEQFF
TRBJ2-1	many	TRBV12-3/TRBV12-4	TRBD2	TGTGCCAGCAGTGCCGGGACTAGCGGGAGGGCCCCCTACAATGAGCAGTTCTTC	CASSAGTSGRAPYNEQFF
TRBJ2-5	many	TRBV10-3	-	TGTGCCAGAATCGGGCCTGGGAAGACCCAGTACTTC	CARIGPGKTQYF
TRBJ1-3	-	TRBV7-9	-	TGTGCCAGCAGTTCACGCCTTCGTAGCTCTGGAAACACCATATATTTT	CASSSRLRSSGNTIYF